The rows below give T cell receptor beta chains drawn from one sample of a study of blood T cells in healthy people across ages. Each CDR3 protein gets one entry after TCRdb re-called the 5' RACE reads with MiXCR. Of 800,000 or so distinct CDR3 sequences in the sample, 60% to 80% are singletons; the top ten hold about 27%. Sample: blood. The origin of the receptors is a man aged 25-40 years in good health. Each CDR3 is given with its conserved first and last residue. The order of the fields is D gene, V gene, J gene, clone size, CDR3 protein, CDR3 DNA. D genes are given only for firm matches. Clone size is not always given. Where it is, it says once, few, many or a class for expanded clones.

d_call: TRBD1
v_call: TRBV7-2
j_call: TRBJ2-3
clone_size: .
cdr3_aa: CASSPGQGPSQYF
cdr3_nt: TGTGCCAGCAGCCCGGGACAGGGACCTTCGCAGTATTTT

d_call: .
v_call: TRBV7-8
j_call: TRBJ2-5
clone_size: many
cdr3_aa: CASSLVGQERETQYF
cdr3_nt: TGTGCCAGCAGCTTAGTTGGGCAGGAACGAGAGACCCAGTACTTC

d_call: .
v_call: TRBV7-2
j_call: TRBJ1-1
clone_size: .
cdr3_aa: CASSLSLGRPGRAFF
cdr3_nt: TGTGCCAGCAGCTTAAGCTTAGGGCGGCCGGGGCGAGCTTTCTTT

d_call: TRBD1
v_call: TRBV6-2/TRBV6-3
j_call: TRBJ1-1
clone_size: .
cdr3_aa: CASSYTLGTGTLGTEAFF
cdr3_nt: TGTGCCAGCAGTTACACACTCGGGACAGGGACCCTGGGCACTGAAGCTTTCTTT

d_call: TRBD2
v_call: TRBV12-3/TRBV12-4
j_call: TRBJ2-3
clone_size: .
cdr3_aa: CASSLLAVDTQYF
cdr3_nt: TGTGCCAGCAGTTTACTAGCGGTAGATACGCAGTATTTT

d_call: TRBD2
v_call: TRBV9
j_call: TRBJ2-3
clone_size: .
cdr3_aa: CASSPGSGGRTDTQYF
cdr3_nt: TGTGCCAGCAGCCCAGGGAGCGGGGGACGCACAGATACGCAGTATTTT

d_call: TRBD1
v_call: TRBV7-9
j_call: TRBJ2-5
clone_size: .
cdr3_aa: CASSAGQGAYGQYF
cdr3_nt: TGTGCCAGCAGCGCGGGACAGGGGGCCTACGGGCAGTACTTC

d_call: .
v_call: TRBV4-3
j_call: TRBJ1-6
clone_size: .
cdr3_aa: CASSQAGKGANSPLHF
cdr3_nt: TGCGCCAGCAGCCAAGCGGGGAAAGGGGCGAATTCACCCCTCCACTTT

d_call: TRBD1
v_call: TRBV24-1
j_call: TRBJ2-5
clone_size: many
cdr3_aa: CATSDLPRGGKRETQYF
cdr3_nt: TGTGCCACCAGTGACCTACCTAGAGGGGGCAAGAGGGAGACCCAGTACTTC

d_call: TRBD2
v_call: TRBV14
j_call: TRBJ2-7
clone_size: .
cdr3_aa: CASSRLAGTIYEQYF
cdr3_nt: TGTGCCAGCAGCCGGTTAGCGGGGACGATCTACGAGCAGTACTTC

d_call: TRBD1
v_call: TRBV28
j_call: TRBJ2-4
clone_size: .
cdr3_aa: CASSLGRGLAKNIQYF
cdr3_nt: TGTGCCAGCAGTTTGGGCAGGGGGCTAGCCAAAAACATTCAGTACTTC

d_call: TRBD1
v_call: TRBV6-1
j_call: TRBJ2-7
clone_size: .
cdr3_aa: CASKRQDRGHEQYF
cdr3_nt: TGTGCCAGCAAGAGGCAGGACAGGGGACACGAGCAGTACTTC

d_call: .
v_call: TRBV27
j_call: TRBJ2-5
clone_size: .
cdr3_aa: CASSFSRVGETQYF
cdr3_nt: TGTGCCAGCAGTTTCTCAAGGGTGGGGGAGACCCAGTACTTC

d_call: .
v_call: TRBV15
j_call: TRBJ2-1
clone_size: .
cdr3_aa: CATSRGSSYNEQFF
cdr3_nt: TGTGCCACCAGCAGAGGTAGCTCCTACAATGAGCAGTTCTTC

d_call: TRBD1
v_call: TRBV7-9
j_call: TRBJ1-2
clone_size: .
cdr3_aa: CASSWTGRNYGYTF
cdr3_nt: TGTGCCAGCAGCTGGACAGGGCGTAACTATGGCTACACCTTC

d_call: .
v_call: TRBV7-2
j_call: TRBJ1-5
clone_size: .
cdr3_aa: CASSLAPGNNQPQHF
cdr3_nt: TGTGCCAGCAGCTTAGCTCCGGGAAACAATCAGCCCCAGCATTTT

d_call: .
v_call: TRBV7-9
j_call: TRBJ1-1
clone_size: .
cdr3_aa: CASSLGGWTEAFF
cdr3_nt: TGTGCCAGCAGCTTAGGGGGATGGACTGAAGCTTTCTTT

d_call: TRBD2
v_call: TRBV6-5
j_call: TRBJ2-7
clone_size: .
cdr3_aa: CASIPPSGGAHEQYF
cdr3_nt: TGTGCCAGCATCCCCCCCAGCGGGGGGGCCCACGAGCAGTACTTC

d_call: .
v_call: TRBV20-1
j_call: TRBJ2-7
clone_size: .
cdr3_aa: CSIEDSSYEQYF
cdr3_nt: TGCAGTATAGAGGACAGCTCCTACGAGCAGTACTTC

d_call: .
v_call: TRBV4-2
j_call: TRBJ2-5
clone_size: .
cdr3_aa: CASSRGLQRGETQYF
cdr3_nt: TGTGCCAGCAGCCGGGGTCTCCAAAGGGGGGAGACCCAGTACTTC

d_call: .
v_call: TRBV6-5
j_call: TRBJ1-2
clone_size: .
cdr3_aa: CASSPDGSTLNGYTF
cdr3_nt: TGTGCCAGCAGCCCGGACGGGAGCACTCTAAATGGCTACACCTTC

d_call: TRBD1
v_call: TRBV20-1
j_call: TRBJ1-2
clone_size: .
cdr3_aa: CSAGQGAHGYTF
cdr3_nt: TGCAGTGCTGGACAGGGGGCCCATGGCTACACCTTC

d_call: .
v_call: TRBV30
j_call: TRBJ2-7
clone_size: .
cdr3_aa: CASSGAPEDEQYF
cdr3_nt: TGTGCCTCCTCGGGAGCTCCCGAGGACGAGCAGTACTTC

d_call: .
v_call: TRBV10-3
j_call: TRBJ2-6
clone_size: few
cdr3_aa: CAISDSSFSGANVLTF
cdr3_nt: TGTGCCATCAGTGACAGCTCGTTCTCTGGGGCCAACGTCCTGACTTTC

d_call: TRBD1
v_call: TRBV6-6
j_call: TRBJ1-2
clone_size: few
cdr3_aa: CASSYPGTGGGYTF
cdr3_nt: TGTGCCAGCAGTTACCCAGGGACAGGGGGAGGCTACACCTTC

d_call: TRBD2
v_call: TRBV4-1
j_call: TRBJ2-1
clone_size: .
cdr3_aa: CASSQFPGTSLNEQFF
cdr3_nt: TGCGCCAGCAGCCAATTTCCCGGGACTAGCTTGAATGAGCAGTTCTTC

d_call: TRBD2
v_call: TRBV5-1
j_call: TRBJ2-5
clone_size: .
cdr3_aa: CASRTGTSGDQETQYF
cdr3_nt: TGCGCCAGCAGAACCGGGACTAGCGGGGACCAAGAGACCCAGTACTTC

d_call: .
v_call: TRBV29-1
j_call: TRBJ2-7
clone_size: few
cdr3_aa: CSVSGGVSYEQYF
cdr3_nt: TGCAGCGTTAGCGGCGGAGTCTCCTACGAGCAGTACTTC

d_call: .
v_call: TRBV7-9
j_call: TRBJ2-7
clone_size: few
cdr3_aa: CASSVAGTNEQYF
cdr3_nt: TGTGCCAGCAGCGTCGCGGGGACAAACGAGCAGTACTTC

d_call: .
v_call: TRBV11-2
j_call: TRBJ2-7
clone_size: .
cdr3_aa: CASSLSSVMREQYF
cdr3_nt: TGTGCCAGCAGCTTGTCTAGCGTCATGAGGGAGCAGTACTTC

d_call: .
v_call: TRBV20-1
j_call: TRBJ2-7
clone_size: .
cdr3_aa: CSAKPQDGAYEQYF
cdr3_nt: TGCAGTGCTAAACCCCAGGACGGCGCCTACGAGCAGTACTTC

d_call: .
v_call: TRBV28
j_call: TRBJ2-5
clone_size: .
cdr3_aa: CASSLRGRAETQYF
cdr3_nt: TGTGCCAGCAGCCTCCGGGGTCGGGCGGAGACCCAGTACTTC

d_call: .
v_call: TRBV9
j_call: TRBJ2-1
clone_size: .
cdr3_aa: CASSEHAGAEQFF
cdr3_nt: TGTGCCAGCAGCGAACATGCAGGGGCTGAGCAGTTCTTC

d_call: TRBD2
v_call: TRBV28
j_call: TRBJ2-3
clone_size: .
cdr3_aa: CASSQGRLAGMDTQYF
cdr3_nt: TGTGCCAGCAGTCAGGGGCGGCTAGCGGGGATGGATACGCAGTATTTT

d_call: TRBD2
v_call: TRBV11-1
j_call: TRBJ2-7
clone_size: .
cdr3_aa: CASSLGGTTRYEQYF
cdr3_nt: TGTGCCAGCAGCCTCGGGGGGACCACCAGGTACGAGCAGTACTTC

d_call: .
v_call: TRBV6-2/TRBV6-3
j_call: TRBJ2-1
clone_size: .
cdr3_aa: CASIGGGPYNEQFF
cdr3_nt: TGTGCCAGCATTGGGGGGGGCCCTTACAATGAGCAGTTCTTC

d_call: TRBD1
v_call: TRBV29-1
j_call: TRBJ2-7
clone_size: .
cdr3_aa: CSVQTQGVYSYEQYF
cdr3_nt: TGCAGCGTCCAAACACAGGGGGTATACTCCTACGAGCAGTACTTC

d_call: TRBD2
v_call: TRBV20-1
j_call: TRBJ2-7
clone_size: .
cdr3_aa: CSAKGLVTYEQYF
cdr3_nt: TGCAGTGCTAAAGGACTAGTGACCTACGAGCAGTACTTC

d_call: TRBD1
v_call: TRBV10-3
j_call: TRBJ2-5
clone_size: few
cdr3_aa: CAISALDITGQGKETQYF
cdr3_nt: TGTGCCATCAGCGCACTAGATATAACGGGACAGGGAAAAGAGACCCAGTACTTC

d_call: .
v_call: TRBV7-2
j_call: TRBJ2-7
clone_size: .
cdr3_aa: CASRLDRSSSYEQYF
cdr3_nt: TGTGCCAGCAGACTGGACAGATCGAGCTCCTACGAGCAGTACTTC

d_call: TRBD2
v_call: TRBV9
j_call: TRBJ2-1
clone_size: .
cdr3_aa: CASSGGGGGHNEQFF
cdr3_nt: TGTGCCAGCAGCGGAGGTGGGGGGGGACACAATGAGCAGTTCTTC

d_call: TRBD1
v_call: TRBV7-9
j_call: TRBJ1-2
clone_size: .
cdr3_aa: CASSLDGTGSYGYTF
cdr3_nt: TGTGCCAGCAGCTTAGATGGGACAGGGAGCTATGGCTACACCTTC

d_call: .
v_call: TRBV29-1
j_call: TRBJ1-1
clone_size: .
cdr3_aa: CSVGQGKTEAFF
cdr3_nt: TGCAGCGTTGGGCAGGGAAAAACTGAAGCTTTCTTT

d_call: TRBD2
v_call: TRBV6-1
j_call: TRBJ2-7
clone_size: once
cdr3_aa: CASGGGGRDEQYF
cdr3_nt: TGTGCCAGCGGTGGAGGAGGGAGGGACGAGCAGTACTTC

d_call: TRBD2
v_call: TRBV15
j_call: TRBJ2-7
clone_size: .
cdr3_aa: CATSRDSGGIGYEQYF
cdr3_nt: TGTGCCACCAGCAGAGATTCGGGGGGAATAGGCTACGAGCAGTACTTC

d_call: TRBD2
v_call: TRBV28
j_call: TRBJ2-5
clone_size: .
cdr3_aa: CASTLAGVHRTQYF
cdr3_nt: TGTGCCAGTACCCTCGCGGGGGTGCACAGGACCCAGTACTTC

d_call: TRBD2
v_call: TRBV7-7
j_call: TRBJ2-3
clone_size: .
cdr3_aa: CASSRSGGQRGTDTQYF
cdr3_nt: TGTGCCAGCAGCCGTAGCGGGGGTCAGCGTGGCACAGATACGCAGTATTTT

d_call: TRBD1
v_call: TRBV9
j_call: TRBJ2-4
clone_size: .
cdr3_aa: CASSPGGMTNIQYF
cdr3_nt: TGTGCCAGCTCCCCAGGGGGTATGACGAACATTCAGTACTTC

d_call: TRBD1
v_call: TRBV3-1
j_call: TRBJ2-7
clone_size: .
cdr3_aa: CASSQPGTGDCEQYF
cdr3_nt: TGTGCCAGCAGCCAACCAGGGACAGGAGATTGCGAGCAGTACTTC

d_call: TRBD1
v_call: TRBV7-3
j_call: TRBJ1-1
clone_size: .
cdr3_aa: CASSLRVARGLPEAFF
cdr3_nt: TGTGCCAGCAGCTTAAGGGTCGCAAGGGGGCTCCCTGAAGCTTTCTTT

d_call: TRBD2
v_call: TRBV5-1
j_call: TRBJ2-3
clone_size: .
cdr3_aa: CASSAITSGGTDTQYF
cdr3_nt: TGCGCCAGCAGCGCCATTACTAGCGGCGGCACAGATACGCAGTATTTT

d_call: .
v_call: TRBV6-1
j_call: TRBJ2-7
clone_size: few
cdr3_aa: CASSEHEQYF
cdr3_nt: TGTGCCAGCAGTGAACACGAGCAGTACTTC

d_call: TRBD1
v_call: TRBV20-1
j_call: TRBJ2-1
clone_size: .
cdr3_aa: CSARAQGAEFF
cdr3_nt: TGCAGTGCTAGGGCCCAGGGGGCGGAGTTCTTC

d_call: .
v_call: TRBV7-2
j_call: TRBJ2-4
clone_size: .
cdr3_aa: CASSLVGGGPRSAQYF
cdr3_nt: TGTGCCAGCAGCTTAGTTGGCGGGGGCCCAAGGTCCGCTCAGTACTTC

d_call: .
v_call: TRBV7-2
j_call: TRBJ2-5
clone_size: .
cdr3_aa: CASSQLTPQETQYF
cdr3_nt: TGTGCCAGCAGCCAACTTACCCCCCAAGAGACCCAGTACTTC

d_call: .
v_call: TRBV11-1
j_call: TRBJ2-7
clone_size: few
cdr3_aa: CASRRDSGVYEQYF
cdr3_nt: TGTGCCAGCCGGAGGGATTCCGGAGTCTACGAGCAGTACTTC

d_call: .
v_call: TRBV2
j_call: TRBJ1-2
clone_size: .
cdr3_aa: CASSRSSDITGAGNYGYTF
cdr3_nt: TGTGCCAGCAGCCGATCAAGCGATATAACGGGGGCGGGTAACTATGGCTACACCTTC

d_call: TRBD1
v_call: TRBV6-6
j_call: TRBJ1-6
clone_size: .
cdr3_aa: CASRPGQTNSPLHF
cdr3_nt: TGTGCCAGCAGACCGGGACAGACCAATTCACCCCTCCACTTT

d_call: .
v_call: TRBV10-3
j_call: TRBJ1-5
clone_size: .
cdr3_aa: CAISEGPARWVTQPQHF
cdr3_nt: TGTGCCATCAGTGAGGGCCCCGCCAGGTGGGTGACTCAGCCCCAGCATTTT